This T cell receptor beta chain is from a study of shared clonotypes between healthy human individuals. This CDR3 has 13 amino acids. CDR1 and CDR2 from the germline V gene are SQVTM and ANQGSEA. The V end lost 4 bases, the J end lost 6 bases, and 15 bases lay between the germline ends. Sequenced by immunoSEQ multiplex PCR; TCRdb stores in-frame clones only, minus some. The data contain 520,000 or so clones, 79% of them singletons. Material for sequencing was PBMCs. The clonotype was recovered from a woman in her forties in good health. Some clones in this sample may be carry-over from other donors' samples. The rearrangement joins TRBV29-1 to TRBJ1-1, with D possibly being TRBD1 (5 bases). This chain's CDR3 is CSVVRSREAEAFF. The CDR3 region has the DNA TGCAGCGTTGTAAGGAGCAGGGAGGCTGAAGCTTTCTTT.